This TCR beta chain appears in the sequencing data of a study of cytomegalovirus exposure and HLA in healthy donors. 13 Jbeta primers and 60 Vbeta primers were used for the PCR. This table comes from immunoSEQ multiplex PCR, and its TCRdb copy is limited to in-frame clones, with some not included. The data contain roughly 180,000 clones, approximately 78% of them singletons. This clone occurred once. The identical CDR3 is also encoded by other nucleotide sequences in the sample. Healthy bone marrow donors made up the cohort. Source material: PBMCs. This TCR derives from a woman aged 45-65 years in good health and CMV-seropositive.

The DNA of the CDR3 is TGTGCCAGCAGCTTAGGACAGCTTAACTATGGCTACACCTTC. It encodes CASSLGQLNYGYTF. The V gene is TRBV7-9, the J gene TRBJ1-2, with D maybe TRBD1 (5 bases). Per the germline V gene, CDR1 is SEHNR and CDR2 is FQNEAQ (reference sequence). The ends were cut back, 1 base at V and 1 base at J, with 7 bases in the middle. This CDR3 has 14 amino acids.